One sample yielded the 4 T cell receptor beta chains listed below, sequenced in a study of regulatory T cells in long-lasting Graves disease. According to the study, TCR beta libraries were built with iRepertoire HTBI primers and CDR3-region Arm-PCR. From the multiplex PCR reads, TCRdb called clonotypes with MiXCR, one entry per CDR3 protein. This sample has 300,000 to 500,000 distinct CDR3 sequences; around 20% occur once, and the top ten carry 20%. Time point: persistent/refractory GD, antithyroid drugs over 5 years with positive TRAb. PBMCs were the source of the RNA used for TCR sequencing. The source material was peripheral blood mononuclear cells (PBMCs), sampled when the disease was refractory, from a patient treated with antithyroid drugs. The receptor source for this set is a female donor with Graves disease.

The gene calls are TRBV5-1 and TRBJ1-2; maybe TRBD1 (6 bases). The CDR3 totals 15 residues. V gave up 1 base and J gave up 2 bases, with 12 bases separating them. The germline CDR1 and CDR2 sequences are SGHRS and YFSETQ. DNA for the CDR3: TGCGCCAGCAGCTTGCGGACAGCATCAAACTATGGCTACACCTTC. It specifies CASSLRTASNYGYTF. The full variable domain, completed using reference TRBV5-1 and TRBJ1-2, is KAGVTQTPRYLIKTRGQQVTLSCSPISGHRSVSWYQQTPGQGLQFLFEYFSETQRNKGNFPGRFSGRQFSNSRSEMNVSTLELGDSALYLCASSLRTASNYGYTFGSGTRLTVV.

This chain uses TRBV20-1 with TRBJ2-2; D unclear. V gave up 8 bases and J gave up 9 bases, with 7 bases separating them. CDR3 length: 9 residues. Germline V gene sequence: CDR1 DFQATT, CDR2 SNEGSKA (reference sequence). This chain's CDR3 is CSRDRELFF. Here the CDR3 DNA reads TGCAGTAGGGATCGGGAGCTGTTTTTT.

A few counts support this clonotype. The rearrangement joins TRBV28 to TRBJ2-3, with D maybe TRBD2 (5 bases). The CDR3 length is 17 residues. V lost 2 bases and J lost 3, with 18 bases in between. Germline V gene data show CDR1 as MDHEN and CDR2 as SYDVKM. The CDR3 region has the DNA TGTGCCAGCAGTTTACCCCTCACTAGTGGGGAGACAGATACGCAGTATTTT. The encoded protein is CASSLPLTSGETDTQYF. Supplemented by reference TRBV28 and TRBJ2-3, the full variable domain reads DVKVTQSSRYLVKRTGEKVFLECVQDMDHENMFWYRQDPGLGLRLIYFSYDVKMKEKGDIPEGYSVSREKKERFSLILESASTNQTSMYLCASSLPLTSGETDTQYFGPGTRLTVL.

This clonotype has a handful of counts. The V and J genes are TRBV7-9 and TRBJ2-2; 11 bases match TRBD1. V was pared by 10 bases and J by 2 bases, with 6 bases of the junction left unmatched. CDR1 and CDR2 (germline): SEHNR, FQNEAQ (reference sequence). There are 15 residues in the CDR3. The CDR3 DNA follows: TGTGCCACTGGGACAGGGGGTTCCAACACCGGGGAGCTGTTTTTT. Translating it yields CATGTGGSNTGELFF.